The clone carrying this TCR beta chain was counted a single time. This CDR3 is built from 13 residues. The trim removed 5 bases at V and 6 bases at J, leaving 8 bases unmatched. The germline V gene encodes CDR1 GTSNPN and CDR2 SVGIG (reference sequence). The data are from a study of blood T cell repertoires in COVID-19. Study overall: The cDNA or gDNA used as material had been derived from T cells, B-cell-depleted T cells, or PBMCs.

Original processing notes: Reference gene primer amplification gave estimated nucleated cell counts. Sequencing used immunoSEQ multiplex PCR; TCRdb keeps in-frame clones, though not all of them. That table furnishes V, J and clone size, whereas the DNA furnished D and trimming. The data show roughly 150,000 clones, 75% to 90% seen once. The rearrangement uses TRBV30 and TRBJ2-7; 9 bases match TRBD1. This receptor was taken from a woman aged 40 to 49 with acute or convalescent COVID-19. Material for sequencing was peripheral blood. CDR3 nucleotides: TGTGCCTGGGACCCGGGACAGGGTTCCGAGCAGTACTTC. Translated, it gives CAWDPGQGSEQYF.